This TCR beta chain was recorded in a study of T-cell memory formation after mild COVID-19. One entry per CDR3 protein, called by TCRdb with MiXCR from the 5' RACE reads. The table records around 90,000 distinct CDR3 sequences, about 15% of them present only once. CDR1 and CDR2 from the germline V gene are SEHNR and FQNEAQ (reference sequence). J lost 5 bases, V lost 4 bases, and 10 bases had no gene match. The CDR3 is 15 amino acids. Input material: PBMCs or a T cell subset sorted from them (not recorded which). The clonotype comes from a man aged 18 to 29 who had mild COVID-19 (a few samples of this study predate the infection). Cell type and time point are not known. This chain links TRBV7-9 with TRBJ1-2; TRBD1 aligns across 7 bases. The chain's CDR3 is CASSSPTGPKYGYTF. The CDR3 bases are TGTGCCAGCAGCTCTCCGACAGGGCCGAAGTATGGCTACACCTTC.